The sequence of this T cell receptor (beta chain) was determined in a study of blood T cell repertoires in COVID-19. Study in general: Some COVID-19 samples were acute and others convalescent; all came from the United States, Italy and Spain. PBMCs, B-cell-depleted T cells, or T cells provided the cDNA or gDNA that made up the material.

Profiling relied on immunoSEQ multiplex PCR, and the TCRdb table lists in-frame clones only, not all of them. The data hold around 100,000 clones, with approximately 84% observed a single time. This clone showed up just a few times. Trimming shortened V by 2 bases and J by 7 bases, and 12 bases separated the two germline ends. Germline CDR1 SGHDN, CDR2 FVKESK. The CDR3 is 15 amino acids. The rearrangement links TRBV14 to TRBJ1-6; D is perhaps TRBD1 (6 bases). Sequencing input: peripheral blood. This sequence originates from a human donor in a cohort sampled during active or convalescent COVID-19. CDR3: CASSQLSGQNSPLHF. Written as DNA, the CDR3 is TGTGCCAGCAGCCAACTCTCGGGACAAAATTCACCCCTCCACTTT.